Given below is one TCR beta chain in context. The CDR3 loop spans 14 amino acids. V was clipped by 0 bases and J by 7 bases, with 14 bases between them. Germline CDR1 SGDLS, CDR2 YYNGEE. This sample was taken from a study of blood T cell repertoires in COVID-19. Sequencing used immunoSEQ multiplex PCR; TCRdb keeps in-frame clones, though not all of them. The table includes 230,000 or so clones, 75% to 85% detected once. Material: peripheral blood. The clonotype comes from a woman between 40 and 55 years old who had recovered from COVID-19. The rearrangement joins TRBV9 to TRBJ2-7; D may be TRBD1 (6 bases). CDR3 bases: TGTGCCAGCAGCGTAGGGGCAGGGGTGGGTGAGCAGTACTTC. Residues: CASSVGAGVGEQYF.